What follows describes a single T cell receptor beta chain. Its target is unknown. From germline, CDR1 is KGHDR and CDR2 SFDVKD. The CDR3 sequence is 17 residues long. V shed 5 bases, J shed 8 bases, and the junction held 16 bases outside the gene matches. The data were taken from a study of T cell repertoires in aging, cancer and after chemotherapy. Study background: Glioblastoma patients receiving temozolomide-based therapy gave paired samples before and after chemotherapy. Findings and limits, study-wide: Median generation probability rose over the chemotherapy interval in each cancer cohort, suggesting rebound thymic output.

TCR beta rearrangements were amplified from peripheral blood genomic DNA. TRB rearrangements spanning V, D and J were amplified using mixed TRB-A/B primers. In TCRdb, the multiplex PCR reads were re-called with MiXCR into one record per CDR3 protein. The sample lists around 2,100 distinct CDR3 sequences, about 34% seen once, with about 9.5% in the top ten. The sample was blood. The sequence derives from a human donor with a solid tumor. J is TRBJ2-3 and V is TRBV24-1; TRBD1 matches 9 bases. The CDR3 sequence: CATSVPKPGQGVFTQYF. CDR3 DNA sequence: TGTGCCACCAGTGTCCCCAAGCCGGGACAGGGTGTCTTTACGCAGTATTTT.